These 5 T cell receptor beta chains were all obtained from the same sample, sequenced in a study of cytomegalovirus exposure and HLA in healthy donors. Use of 60 Vbeta and 13 Jbeta primers characterized the PCR. Clones were sequenced by immunoSEQ multiplex PCR, and TCRdb holds only the in-frame ones, with some missing. The sample yields roughly 80,000 clones, about 68% seen once. The specimen sequenced was PBMCs. These receptors were taken from a woman in her fifties or sixties in good health and CMV-seropositive.

This chain links TRBV18 with TRBJ2-2, with D maybe TRBD1 (5 bases). V lost 5 bases and J 0 bases, leaving 13 bases between the germline ends. CDR3 length: 16 residues. Germline CDR1 and CDR2: KGHSH and LQKENI. CDR3 in DNA: TGTGCCAGCTCAATTCGACAGACTCCGAACACCGGGGAGCTGTTTTTT. Its protein product is CASSIRQTPNTGELFF.

The V and J genes are TRBV28 and TRBJ1-4; tentative D call: TRBD1 (6 bases). The germline V gene has CDR1 MDHEN and CDR2 SYDVKM. There are 16 residues in the CDR3. V was clipped by 5 bases and J by 3 bases, with 16 bases between them. This chain's CDR3 is CASSGQGPRANEKLFF. DNA of the CDR3: TGTGCCAGCAGTGGTCAGGGGCCCAGGGCTAATGAAAAACTGTTTTTT. Supplemented by reference TRBV28 and TRBJ1-4, the full variable domain reads DVKVTQSSRYLVKRTGEKVFLECVQDMDHENMFWYRQDPGLGLRLIYFSYDVKMKEKGDIPEGYSVSREKKERFSLILESASTNQTSMYLCASSGQGPRANEKLFFGSGTQLSVL.

This clone was seen a handful of times. The CDR3 nucleotides are TGTGCCACCAGCAGAGACCCTATACCCGGGGGCGGGGAGCTGTTTTTT. Translated: CATSRDPIPGGGELFF. This chain uses TRBV15 with TRBJ2-2; D is possibly TRBD2 (6 bases). This CDR3 is 16 amino acids long. The V gene's germline CDR1 is LNHNV and CDR2 YYDKDF (reference sequence). V lost 0 bases to trimming and J lost 7 bases, with 15 bases between them. Full variable domain (remainder filled in from reference TRBV15 and TRBJ2-2): DAMVIQNPRYQVTQFGKPVTLSCSQTLNHNVMYWYQQKSSQAPKLLFHYYDKDFNNEADTPDNFQSRRPNTSFCFLDIRSPGLGDTAMYLCATSRDPIPGGGELFFGEGSRLTVL.

The table lists this clone with a few counts. The chain uses TRBV10-3 and TRBJ1-6; D may be TRBD1 (6 bases). Germline V lookup: CDR1 ENHRY, CDR2 SYGVKD. V lost 7 bases, J lost 10 bases, and 17 bases lay in between. The CDR3 is 14 amino acids. The CDR3 bases are TGTGCCATCACCCAGGGGCAGGGAGTATCACCCCTCCACTTT. Encoded protein: CAITQGQGVSPLHF.

This chain links TRBV27 with TRBJ1-5; no clear D gene. The CDR3 runs to 15 residues. CDR1 MNHEY and CDR2 SMNVEV come from the germline V gene (reference sequence). Trimming shortened V by 3 bases and J by 3 bases, and 12 bases separated the two germline ends. The CDR3 region has the DNA TGTGCCAGCAGTTTGGGCAGTTTCTCCAATCAGCCCCAGCATTTT. Amino acid sequence: CASSLGSFSNQPQHF.